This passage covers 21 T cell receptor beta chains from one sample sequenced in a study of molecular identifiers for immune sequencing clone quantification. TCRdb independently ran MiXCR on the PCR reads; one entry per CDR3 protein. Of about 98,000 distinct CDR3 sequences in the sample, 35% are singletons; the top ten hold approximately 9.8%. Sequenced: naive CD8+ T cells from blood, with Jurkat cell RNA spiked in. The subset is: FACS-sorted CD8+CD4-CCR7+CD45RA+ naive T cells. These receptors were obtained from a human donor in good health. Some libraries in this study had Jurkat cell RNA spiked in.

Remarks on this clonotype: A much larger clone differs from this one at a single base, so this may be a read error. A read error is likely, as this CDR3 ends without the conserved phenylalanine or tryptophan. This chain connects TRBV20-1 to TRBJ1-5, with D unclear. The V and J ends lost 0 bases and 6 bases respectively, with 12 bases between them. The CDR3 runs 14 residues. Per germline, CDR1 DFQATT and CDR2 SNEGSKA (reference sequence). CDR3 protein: CSARDLRDTQPQHI. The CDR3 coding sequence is TGCAGTGCTAGAGATCTTAGGGATACTCAGCCCCAGCATATT.

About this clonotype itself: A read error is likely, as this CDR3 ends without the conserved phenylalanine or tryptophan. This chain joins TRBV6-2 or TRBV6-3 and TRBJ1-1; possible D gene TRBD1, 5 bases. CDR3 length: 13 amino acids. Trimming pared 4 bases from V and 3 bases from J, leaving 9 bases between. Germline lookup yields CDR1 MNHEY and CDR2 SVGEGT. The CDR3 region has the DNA TGTGCCAGCAGTTCCCCGGGGCACACTGAAGCTTTCTTA. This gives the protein CASSSPGHTEAFL.

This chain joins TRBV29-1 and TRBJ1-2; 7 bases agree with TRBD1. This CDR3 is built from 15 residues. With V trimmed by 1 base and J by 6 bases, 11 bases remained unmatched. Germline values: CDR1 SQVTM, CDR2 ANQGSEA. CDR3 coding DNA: TGCAGCGTTGAAGCGCCGGGACAGACTATCAATGGCTACACCTTC. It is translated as CSVEAPGQTINGYTF.

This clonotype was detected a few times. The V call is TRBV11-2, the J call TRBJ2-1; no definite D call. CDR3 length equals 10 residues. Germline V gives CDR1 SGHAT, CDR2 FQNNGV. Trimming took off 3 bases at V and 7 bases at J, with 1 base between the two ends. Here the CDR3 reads CASSFNEQFF. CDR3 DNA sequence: TGTGCCAGCAGCTTTAATGAGCAGTTCTTC.

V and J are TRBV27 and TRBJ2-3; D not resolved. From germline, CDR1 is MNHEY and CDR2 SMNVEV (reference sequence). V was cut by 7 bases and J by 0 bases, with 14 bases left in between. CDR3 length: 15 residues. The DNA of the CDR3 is TGTGCCAGCAAGAGAAGGGTGGCTAGCACAGATACGCAGTATTTT. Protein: CASKRRVASTDTQYF.

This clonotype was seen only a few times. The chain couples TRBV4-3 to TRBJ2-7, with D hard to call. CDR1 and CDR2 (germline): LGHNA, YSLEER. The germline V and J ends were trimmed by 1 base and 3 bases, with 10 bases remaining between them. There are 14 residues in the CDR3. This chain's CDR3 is CASSQVATGYEQYF. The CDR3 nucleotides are TGCGCCAGCAGCCAAGTCGCAACGGGCTACGAGCAGTACTTC.

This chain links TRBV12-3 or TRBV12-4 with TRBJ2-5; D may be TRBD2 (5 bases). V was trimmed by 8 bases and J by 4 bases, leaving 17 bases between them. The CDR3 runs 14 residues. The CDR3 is CASCPGLIRETQYF. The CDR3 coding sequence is TGTGCCAGCTGTCCTGGACTGATCCGAGAGACCCAGTACTTC.

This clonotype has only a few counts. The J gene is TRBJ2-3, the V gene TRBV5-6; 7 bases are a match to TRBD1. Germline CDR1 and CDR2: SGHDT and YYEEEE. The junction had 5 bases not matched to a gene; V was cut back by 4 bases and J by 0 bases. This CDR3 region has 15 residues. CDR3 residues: CASSRGGASTDTQYF. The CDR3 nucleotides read TGTGCCAGCAGCCGAGGGGGCGCTAGCACAGATACGCAGTATTTT.

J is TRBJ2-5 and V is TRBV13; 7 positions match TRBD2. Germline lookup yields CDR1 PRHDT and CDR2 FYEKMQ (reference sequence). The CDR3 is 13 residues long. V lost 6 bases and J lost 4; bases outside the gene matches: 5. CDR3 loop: CASRGGSRETQYF. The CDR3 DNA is TGTGCCAGCAGGGGGGGGTCCCGAGAGACCCAGTACTTC.

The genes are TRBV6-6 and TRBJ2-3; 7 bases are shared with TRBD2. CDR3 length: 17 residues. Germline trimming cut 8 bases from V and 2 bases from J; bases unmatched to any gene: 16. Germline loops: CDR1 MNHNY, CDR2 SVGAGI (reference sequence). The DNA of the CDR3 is TGTGCCAGCGCAAATTTCGCTGGACTAGGGTACACAGATACGCAGTATTTT. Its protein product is CASANFAGLGYTDTQYF.

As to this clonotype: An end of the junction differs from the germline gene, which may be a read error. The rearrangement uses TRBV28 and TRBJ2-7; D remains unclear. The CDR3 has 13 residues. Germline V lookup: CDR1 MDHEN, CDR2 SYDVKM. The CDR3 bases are TGTGCCAGCAGTTTACCCGGGTTCTACGAGAAGTACTTC. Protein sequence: CASSLPGFYEKYF. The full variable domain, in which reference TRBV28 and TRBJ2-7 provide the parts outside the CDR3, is DVKVTQSSRYLVKRTGEKVFLECVQDMDHENMFWYRQDPGLGLRLIYFSYDVKMKEKGDIPEGYSVSREKKERFSLILESASTNQTSMYLCASSLPGFYEKYFGPGTRLTVT.

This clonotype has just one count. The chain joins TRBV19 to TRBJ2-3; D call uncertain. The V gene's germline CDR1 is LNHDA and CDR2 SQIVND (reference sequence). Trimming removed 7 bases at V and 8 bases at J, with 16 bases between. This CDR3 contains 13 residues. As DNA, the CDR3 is TGTGCCAGTACCCCACCATTGTCAGGTACGCAGTATTTT. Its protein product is CASTPPLSGTQYF.

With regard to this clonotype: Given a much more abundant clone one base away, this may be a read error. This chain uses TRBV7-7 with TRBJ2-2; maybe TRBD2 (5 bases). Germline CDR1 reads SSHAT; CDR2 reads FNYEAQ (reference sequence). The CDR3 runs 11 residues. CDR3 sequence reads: CASSSTGELLF. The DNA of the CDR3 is TGTGCCAGCAGCTCCACCGGGGAGCTGCTTTTT.

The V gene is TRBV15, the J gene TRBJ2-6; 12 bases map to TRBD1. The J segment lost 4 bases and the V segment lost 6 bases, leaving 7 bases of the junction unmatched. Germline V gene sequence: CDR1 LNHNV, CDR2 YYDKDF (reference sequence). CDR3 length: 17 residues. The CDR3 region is CATSPGQGALGANVLTF. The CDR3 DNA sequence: TGTGCCACCAGTCCGGGACAGGGGGCGCTGGGGGCCAACGTCCTGACTTTC.

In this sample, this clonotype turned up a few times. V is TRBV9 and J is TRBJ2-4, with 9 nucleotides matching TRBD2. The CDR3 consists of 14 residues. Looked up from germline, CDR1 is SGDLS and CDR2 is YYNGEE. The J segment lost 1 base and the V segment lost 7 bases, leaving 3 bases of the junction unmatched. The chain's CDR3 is CASAGGVAKNIQYF. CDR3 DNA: TGTGCCAGCGCGGGGGGGGTGGCCAAAAACATTCAGTACTTC. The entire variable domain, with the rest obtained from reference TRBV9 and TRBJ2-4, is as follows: DSGVTQTPKHLITATGQRVTLRCSPRSGDLSVYWYQQSLDQGLQFLIQYYNGEERAKGNILERFSAQQFPDLHSELNLSSLELGDSALYFCASAGGVAKNIQYFGAGTRLSVL.

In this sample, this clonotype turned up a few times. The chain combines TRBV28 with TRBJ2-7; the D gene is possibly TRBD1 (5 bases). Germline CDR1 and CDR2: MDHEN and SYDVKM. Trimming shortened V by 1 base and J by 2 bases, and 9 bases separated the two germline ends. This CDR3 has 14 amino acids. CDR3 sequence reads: CASSLFQGTYEQYF. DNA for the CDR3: TGTGCCAGCAGTTTATTTCAGGGAACCTACGAGCAGTACTTC.

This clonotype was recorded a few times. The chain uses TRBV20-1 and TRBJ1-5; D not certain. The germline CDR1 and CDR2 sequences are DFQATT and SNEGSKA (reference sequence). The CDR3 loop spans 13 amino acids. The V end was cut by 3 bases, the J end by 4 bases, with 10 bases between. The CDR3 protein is CSASIRSNQPQHF. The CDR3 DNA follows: TGCAGTGCTAGCATCCGAAGTAATCAGCCCCAGCATTTT.

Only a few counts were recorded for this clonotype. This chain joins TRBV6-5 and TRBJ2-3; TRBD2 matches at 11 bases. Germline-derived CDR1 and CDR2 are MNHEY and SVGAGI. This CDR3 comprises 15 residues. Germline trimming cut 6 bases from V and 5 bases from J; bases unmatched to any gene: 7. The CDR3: CASRYLAGGLDTQYF. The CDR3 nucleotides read TGTGCCAGCAGATACCTAGCGGGAGGCTTAGATACGCAGTATTTT.

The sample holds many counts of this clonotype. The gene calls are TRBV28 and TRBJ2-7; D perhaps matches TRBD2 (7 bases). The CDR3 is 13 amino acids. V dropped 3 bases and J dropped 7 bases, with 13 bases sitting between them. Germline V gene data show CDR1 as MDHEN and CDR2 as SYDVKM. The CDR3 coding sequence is TGTGCCAGCAGTTTTTCGGGGGGCCTGGAGCAGTACTTC. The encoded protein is CASSFSGGLEQYF. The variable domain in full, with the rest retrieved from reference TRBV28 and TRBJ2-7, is DVKVTQSSRYLVKRTGEKVFLECVQDMDHENMFWYRQDPGLGLRLIYFSYDVKMKEKGDIPEGYSVSREKKERFSLILESASTNQTSMYLCASSFSGGLEQYFGPGTRLTVT.

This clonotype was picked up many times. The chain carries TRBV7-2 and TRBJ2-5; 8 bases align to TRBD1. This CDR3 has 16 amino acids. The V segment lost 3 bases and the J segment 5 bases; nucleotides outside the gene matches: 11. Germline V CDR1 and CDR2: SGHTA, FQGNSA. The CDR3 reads CASSLDGQGVWETQYF. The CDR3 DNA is TGTGCCAGCAGCTTGGATGGACAGGGTGTGTGGGAGACCCAGTACTTC.

The CDR3 DNA sequence: TGTGCCAGCAGTCCCCGGGACTACTCCTACGAGCAGTACTTC. This translates into CASSPRDYSYEQYF. The gene calls are TRBV6-2 or TRBV6-3 and TRBJ2-7, with 7 bases matching TRBD2. Germline CDR1 reads MNHEY; CDR2 reads SVGEGT. This CDR3 is 14 amino acids long. The junction had 4 bases not matched to a gene; V was cut back by 5 bases and J by 0 bases.